This T cell receptor beta chain was captured in a study of blood T cell repertoires in COVID-19. This table comes from immunoSEQ multiplex PCR, and its TCRdb copy is limited to in-frame clones, with some not included. The sample lists tens of thousands of clones; over 75% were seen once. The CDR3 is made up of 17 amino acids. Germline lookup yields CDR1 LNHDA and CDR2 SQIVND (reference sequence). V lost 0 bases to trimming and J lost 0 bases, with 12 bases between them. The sequencing input was peripheral blood. The rearrangement joins TRBV19 to TRBJ2-1, with D hard to call. The clonotype comes from a man between 50 and 59 years old with active COVID-19. The CDR3 region has the DNA TGTGCCAGTAGTATAGATCGCGGAACGAGCTCCTACAATGAGCAGTTCTTC. Its translation is CASSIDRGTSSYNEQFF.